This T cell receptor (beta chain) was captured in a study of T cell responses to AZD1222 COVID-19 vaccine. Study-wide context: Second-dose groups at about 4 or about 12 weeks were pooled. The study, taken as a whole, reports: The reported proportion of spike-specific TCRs targeting unmutated variant regions was nearly half. Donors, mostly white British, included more females; clonal diversity was possibly underestimated. Seropositivity was recorded at baseline in only a handful of AZD1222 recipients.

Germline V gives CDR1 MNHEY, CDR2 SMNVEV (reference sequence). Deletions cut 6 bases from V and 7 bases from J, with 13 bases between. The CDR3 loop spans 12 amino acids. A remark on this clone: Its antigen is as yet unknown.

Assay used: immunoSEQ multiplex PCR; TCRdb lists only in-frame clones, some missing. This repertoire shows 100,000 to 150,000 clones, around 84% found once; its top ten account for approximately 12%. This specimen was peripheral blood, taken on day 0 of AZD1222 vaccination. This TCR was sampled from an adult in good health. V is TRBV27 and J is TRBJ2-7; tentative D call: TRBD2 (6 bases). CDR3 in amino acids: CASRGTSKEQYF. The CDR3 coding sequence is TGTGCCAGCAGAGGGACTTCGAAGGAGCAGTACTTC.